This entry lists 21 T cell receptor beta chains sequenced from one sample in a study of T cell responses to AZD1222 COVID-19 vaccine. Using immunoSEQ multiplex PCR, the repertoire was profiled, and TCRdb retains in-frame clones only, with some absent. Among about 120,000 clones listed, approximately 83% were seen once. Material: peripheral blood, obtained on day 0 of MenACWY control vaccination. These TCRs come from an adult in good health.

The chain joins TRBV2 to TRBJ2-4; D assignment may be TRBD1 or TRBD2 (6 bases each). CDR3 length: 15 amino acids. V lost 7 bases to trimming and J lost 9 bases, with 22 bases between them. Germline-derived CDR1 and CDR2 are SNHLY and FYNNEI. CDR3 sequence reads: CASNLELAGGGIQYF. The CDR3 nucleotides are TGTGCCAGCAACCTAGAACTAGCTGGAGGGGGCATTCAGTACTTC.

The chain links TRBV9 to TRBJ1-6; TRBD1 might be the D (6 bases). V was shortened by 3 bases and J by 5 bases, with 18 bases between the two germline ends. The CDR3 is 17 amino acids. The germline V gene encodes CDR1 SGDLS and CDR2 YYNGEE. CDR3 sequence: CASSALGGGSDNSPLHF. CDR3 DNA: TGTGCCAGCAGCGCCCTTGGGGGGGGCAGTGATAATTCACCCCTCCACTTT.

To note about this clone: No conserved phenylalanine or tryptophan is present at the end of the CDR3, so a read error is the likely explanation. No DNA is shown, since the ends of the CDR3 on it are uncertain; the CDR3 is the one TCRdb lists. V and J are TRBV5-5 and TRBJ1-1. Germline V gene lookup returns CDR1 SGHKS and CDR2 YYEKEE (reference sequence). The CDR3 extends over 15 residues, inclusive of both ends. The CDR3 here is CASSLGVGVFSGHTI.

The gene calls are TRBV6-2 or TRBV6-3 and TRBJ2-3; TRBD2 matches at 10 bases. This CDR3 has 15 residues. V lost 6 bases to trimming and J lost 3 bases; unmatched junction nucleotides: 6. Germline V gene sequence: CDR1 MNHEY, CDR2 SVGEGT. Here the CDR3 reads CASSPGTSETDTQYF. CDR3 nucleotide sequence: TGTGCCAGCAGCCCCGGGACTAGCGAAACAGATACGCAGTATTTT.

The CDR3 coding sequence is TGTGCCAGCAGTTCGCCGGGACAGGGGCCTCAGACCCTCCACTTT. Its protein product is CASSSPGQGPQTLHF. The chain has TRBV6-5 and TRBJ1-6; 10 bases are a match to TRBD1. The CDR3 is 15 residues long. Per germline, CDR1 MNHEY and CDR2 SVGAGI. J was trimmed by 14 bases and V by 4 bases; bases with no gene match: 11.

CDR3 region: CASSTGPQGWSYGYTF. CDR3 bases: TGTGCCAGTAGTACGGGGCCACAGGGTTGGAGCTATGGCTACACCTTC. V gene TRBV19 combines with J gene TRBJ1-2; the D gene is possibly TRBD1 (6 bases). The V end lost 4 bases, the J end lost 4 bases, and 19 bases lay between the germline ends. The CDR3 extends over 16 amino acids. Germline V gene lookup returns CDR1 LNHDA and CDR2 SQIVND (reference sequence).

The V gene is TRBV7-8, the J gene TRBJ1-4; possibly TRBD1 for D (5 bases). The CDR3 totals 16 residues. Trimming took off 6 bases at V and 7 bases at J, with 21 bases between the two ends. Looked up from germline, CDR1 is SGHVS and CDR2 is FQNEAQ. In DNA form, the CDR3 reads TGTGCCAGCAGTCCAAGGGGTGTGAGCTGGGGTGAAAAACTGTTTTTT. Its protein product is CASSPRGVSWGEKLFF.

The chain is built from TRBV10-1 and TRBJ2-4; 10 positions agree with TRBD1. This CDR3 has 15 amino acids. Looked up from germline, CDR1 is WNHNN and CDR2 is SYGVQD (reference sequence). Trimming at V came to 2 bases and at J to 4 bases, leaving 2 bases not matched to a gene. CDR3 protein: CASSEGQGGKNIQYF. The CDR3 coding sequence is TGCGCCAGCAGTGAGGGACAGGGGGGGAAAAACATTCAGTACTTC.

This clone was recorded only once. This rearrangement joins TRBV3-1 (or the pseudogene TRBV3-2) to TRBJ1-4; TRBD1 agrees at 7 bases. The CDR3 spans 16 residues. The V gene end was trimmed by 1 base and the J gene end by 8 bases; junction bases not matched to a gene: 10. CDR1 is LGHDT, CDR2 YNNKEL, per germline (reference sequence). CDR3: CASSQVYEGAREKLFF. DNA of the CDR3: TGTGCCAGCAGCCAAGTTTATGAGGGGGCAAGGGAAAAACTGTTTTTT.

This clone was recorded only once. The chain uses TRBV7-2 and TRBJ2-1; 8 bases align to TRBD2. Germline V gives CDR1 SGHTA, CDR2 FQGNSA. The CDR3 consists of 16 residues. The V segment lost 1 base and the J segment 5 bases; nucleotides outside the gene matches: 7. The CDR3 DNA sequence: TGTGCCAGCAGCTTAGTCTCGGGGGGGCCCGACAATGAGCAGTTCTTC. Translating it yields CASSLVSGGPDNEQFF. The variable domain in full, with the rest retrieved from reference TRBV7-2 and TRBJ2-1, is GAGVSQSPSNKVTEKGKDVELRCDPISGHTALYWYRQSLGQGLEFLIYFQGNSAPDKSGLPSDRFSAERTGGSVSTLTIQRTQQEDSAVYLCASSLVSGGPDNEQFFGPGTRLTVL.

V is TRBV5-5 and J is TRBJ2-5; no clear D gene. The germline V gene has CDR1 SGHKS and CDR2 YYEKEE (reference sequence). The CDR3 has 15 amino acids. The V gene lost 0 bases and the J gene lost 3 bases, with 12 bases spanning the gap. CDR3 sequence reads: CASSLGPLHKETQYF. Here the CDR3 DNA reads TGTGCCAGCAGCTTGGGGCCTCTCCACAAAGAGACCCAGTACTTC. The entire variable domain, with the rest obtained from reference TRBV5-5 and TRBJ2-5, is as follows: DAGVTQSPTHLIKTRGQQVTLRCSPISGHKSVSWYQQVLGQGPQFIFQYYEKEERGRGNFPDRFSARQFPNYSSELNVNALLLGDSALYLCASSLGPLHKETQYFGPGTRLLVL.

The chain links TRBV5-1 to TRBJ2-2; D remains ambiguous. Germline CDR1 reads SGHRS; CDR2 reads YFSETQ. Trimming left V 3 bases short and J 1 base short, with 7 bases between. The CDR3 spans 14 residues. The CDR3 DNA follows: TGCGCCAGCAGCTCCAACGGGAACACCGGGGAGCTGTTTTTT. Translation: CASSSNGNTGELFF.

The chain has TRBV18 and TRBJ1-1; no definite D call. Germline values: CDR1 KGHSH, CDR2 LQKENI. Trimming removed 3 bases at V and 0 bases at J, with 8 bases between. CDR3 length: 14 residues. The CDR3 here is CASSPAIMNTEAFF. For the CDR3, the DNA is TGTGCCAGCTCACCTGCGATAATGAACACTGAAGCTTTCTTT.

This clone was counted once. V usage is TRBV28 and J usage is TRBJ1-2, with TRBD1 as a possible D gene (6 bases). The CDR3 has 14 residues. Per the germline V gene, CDR1 is MDHEN and CDR2 is SYDVKM. Trimming shortened V by 8 bases and J by 6 bases, and 19 bases separated the two germline ends. CDR3 bases: TGTGCCAGCGGAAGTGGGACACCCAGGAATGGCTACACCTTC. Its protein product is CASGSGTPRNGYTF.

The chain links TRBV24-1 to TRBJ1-2, with TRBD1 identical over 10 bases. The V gene's germline CDR1 is KGHDR and CDR2 SFDVKD. The junction had 8 bases not matched to a gene; V was cut back by 4 bases and J by 4 bases. The CDR3 has 16 residues. CDR3 DNA: TGTGCCACCAGTGACCCTGGACAGGGGGAGAGCTATGGCTACACCTTC. It yields the protein CATSDPGQGESYGYTF.

The chain has TRBV19 and TRBJ2-4; TRBD1 matches at 10 bases. With V trimmed by 5 bases and J by 2 bases, 3 bases remained unmatched. The germline CDR1 and CDR2 sequences are LNHDA and SQIVND (reference sequence). The CDR3 runs 15 residues. In DNA form, the CDR3 reads TGTGCCAGTAGTGGGACAGGGGTACCCAAAAACATTCAGTACTTC. Its translation is CASSGTGVPKNIQYF.

This clone was observed once. The V call is TRBV7-3, the J call TRBJ2-1; TRBD2 matches at 14 bases. V trimming: 2 bases; J trimming: 8 bases; junction bases outside the gene matches: 2. Germline V gene data show CDR1 as SGHTA and CDR2 as FQGTGA. The CDR3 runs 15 residues. The CDR3 nucleotides are TGTGCCAGCAGCTTAGGACTAGCGGGGGGCTATGAGCAGTTCTTC. Translating gives CASSLGLAGGYEQFF. The full variable domain, with the rest looked up from reference TRBV7-3 and TRBJ2-1, is GAGVSQTPSNKVTEKGKYVELRCDPISGHTALYWYRQSLGQGPEFLIYFQGTGAADDSGLPNDRFFAVRPEGSVSTLKIQRTERGDSAVYLCASSLGLAGGYEQFFGPGTRLTVL.

This chain links TRBV7-2 with TRBJ1-2; 7 nucleotides match TRBD1. The CDR3 loop spans 12 amino acids. Looked up from germline, CDR1 is SGHTA and CDR2 is FQGNSA. After removal of 5 bases from V and 9 bases from J, the junction contained 6 bases not matched to a gene. The CDR3: CASSERQGSYTF. The CDR3 nucleotides read TGTGCCAGCAGCGAAAGACAGGGTAGCTACACCTTC. The complete variable domain, with remaining parts taken from reference TRBV7-2 and TRBJ1-2, reads GAGVSQSPSNKVTEKGKDVELRCDPISGHTALYWYRQSLGQGLEFLIYFQGNSAPDKSGLPSDRFSAERTGGSVSTLTIQRTQQEDSAVYLCASSERQGSYTFGSGTRLTVV.

V gene TRBV7-3 combines with J gene TRBJ2-2; D ambiguous. V was shortened by 5 bases and J by 0 bases, with 10 bases between the two germline ends. Germline CDR1 and CDR2: SGHTA and FQGTGA. This CDR3 is built from 15 residues. The CDR3, as DNA: TGTGCCAGCAGCCCATCGGACGCGAACACCGGGGAGCTGTTTTTT. This sequence encodes CASSPSDANTGELFF.

Only a few counts were recorded for this clone. The chain carries TRBV7-2 and TRBJ2-3, with a possible D match to TRBD2 (5 bases). Trimming shortened V by 1 base and J by 0 bases, and 11 bases separated the two germline ends. CDR1 and CDR2 from the germline V gene are SGHTA and FQGNSA. This CDR3 region has 16 residues. CDR3 nucleotides: TGTGCCAGCAGCTTAGGGGCAAGCGGAAGCACAGATACGCAGTATTTT. Translating gives CASSLGASGSTDTQYF.

V gene TRBV3-1 (or the pseudogene TRBV3-2) combines with J gene TRBJ2-3; 16 bases agree with TRBD2. The V segment lost 3 bases and the J segment 0 bases; nucleotides outside the gene matches: 6. This CDR3 is 19 amino acids long. CDR1 is LGHDT, CDR2 YNNKEL, per germline (reference sequence). The CDR3 region is CASSQSGTSGGASTDTQYF. For the CDR3, the DNA is TGTGCCAGCAGCCAGTCCGGGACTAGCGGGGGGGCGAGCACAGATACGCAGTATTTT.